Below, 28 T cell receptor beta chains from the same sample are listed, as sequenced in a study of shared clonotypes between healthy human individuals. TCRdb's copy holds only in-frame clones and misses some; the assay was immunoSEQ multiplex PCR. The sample holds hundreds of thousands of clones, roughly 77% seen once. The sample was PBMCs. Source of these receptors: a middle-aged woman in good health. Some clones in this sample may be carry-over from other donors' samples.

This rearrangement joins TRBV9 to TRBJ2-1; 11 nucleotides match TRBD2. V was pared by 0 bases and J by 8 bases, with 7 bases of the junction left unmatched. The CDR3 is 16 residues long. The germline V gene has CDR1 SGDLS and CDR2 YYNGEE. CDR3: CASSVGVLAGVHEQFF. The DNA for the CDR3 is TGTGCCAGCAGCGTAGGTGTACTAGCGGGAGTGCATGAGCAGTTCTTC.

The chain recombines TRBV5-4 with TRBJ1-4; TRBD1 matches at 8 bases. V gave up 4 bases and J gave up 0 bases; unmatched junction bases: 2. The CDR3 is 15 amino acids. CDR1 and CDR2 from the germline V gene are SGHNT and YYREEE (reference sequence). The CDR3 DNA is TGTGCCAGCAGCGGACAGGGAGCAACTAATGAAAAACTGTTTTTT. Translating gives CASSGQGATNEKLFF.

The chain is built from TRBV4-1 and TRBJ2-5, with a weak D call TRBD1 (5 bases). Germline V gene lookup returns CDR1 MGHRA and CDR2 YSYEKL. V was cut by 0 bases and J by 5 bases, with 10 bases left in between. The CDR3 runs to 14 residues. The CDR3, as DNA: TGCGCCAGCAGCCAAGAGCCAAGACAGGAGACCCAGTACTTC. It specifies CASSQEPRQETQYF.

The rearrangement links TRBV7-6 to TRBJ2-1, with TRBD2 matching over 14 bases. CDR1 is SGHVS, CDR2 FNYEAQ, per germline. The V gene end was trimmed by 6 bases and the J gene end by 9 bases; junction bases not matched to a gene: 4. CDR3 length equals 14 residues. DNA for the CDR3: TGTGCCAGCAGTTCGGGACTAGCGGGAGTTGAGCAGTTCTTC. Amino acids: CASSSGLAGVEQFF.

The V call is TRBV10-3, the J call TRBJ2-3, with D perhaps given as TRBD1 or TRBD2 (6 bases each). The CDR3 covers 14 residues. V was cut by 8 bases and J by 3 bases, with 15 bases left in between. The germline V gene has CDR1 ENHRY and CDR2 SYGVKD. The CDR3 sequence: CAIGGGLSTDTQYF. Written as DNA, the CDR3 is TGTGCCATCGGTGGGGGGCTAAGTACAGATACGCAGTATTTT.

The V gene is TRBV5-3, the J gene TRBJ2-4, with 13 bases matching TRBD2. TRBV5-3 is flagged as an ORF with uncertain function. There are 17 residues in the CDR3. The trim removed 3 bases at V and 4 bases at J, leaving 7 bases unmatched. The DNA for the CDR3 is TGTGCCAGAAGCTACGGACTAGCGGGAGTTTCTAAAAACATTCAGTACTTC. Encoded protein: CARSYGLAGVSKNIQYF.

This rearrangement joins TRBV21-1 to TRBJ1-1. TRBV21-1 is a listed pseudogene. The CDR3 runs to 15 residues. CDR3 amino acids: CASSKVSDRNTEAFF. CDR3 nucleotide sequence: TGTGCCAGCAGCAAAGTATCAGATAGAAACACTGAAGCTTTCTTT.

The J gene is TRBJ1-2, the V gene TRBV28, with a weak D call TRBD1 (5 bases). CDR3 length: 14 amino acids. CDR1 MDHEN and CDR2 SYDVKM come from the germline V gene. Trimming removed 2 bases at V and 3 bases at J, with 10 bases between. The CDR3 loop reads CASSLTRVDYGYTF. The CDR3 nucleotides read TGTGCCAGCAGTTTAACCAGGGTGGACTATGGCTACACCTTC.

The chain links TRBV7-2 to TRBJ2-7, with 13 bases that match TRBD2. Per germline, CDR1 SGHTA and CDR2 FQGNSA. The length of the CDR3 is 15 residues. Losses at the gene ends were 5 bases for V and 6 bases for J; bases not matched to a gene: 7. CDR3 sequence: CASSGRLAGGGEQYF. For the CDR3, the DNA is TGTGCCAGCAGCGGCCGACTAGCGGGAGGAGGCGAGCAGTACTTC.

The J gene is TRBJ1-2, the V gene TRBV2; 8 positions match TRBD1. The CDR3 has 14 amino acids. The J segment lost 3 bases and the V segment lost 4 bases, leaving 4 bases of the junction unmatched. Germline CDR1 reads SNHLY; CDR2 reads FYNNEI. The CDR3 region is CASSAAGGYYGYTF. For the CDR3, the DNA is TGTGCCAGCAGTGCGGCAGGGGGCTACTATGGCTACACCTTC. Supplemented by reference TRBV2 and TRBJ1-2, the full variable domain reads EPEVTQTPSHQVTQMGQEVILRCVPISNHLYFYWYRQILGQKVEFLVSFYNNEISEKSEIFDDQFSVERPDGSNFTLKIRSTKLEDSAMYFCASSAAGGYYGYTFGSGTRLTVV.

This clone showed up just a few times. The chain couples TRBV2 to TRBJ1-4, with 9 bases lining up with TRBD1. CDR1 is SNHLY, CDR2 FYNNEI, per germline. This CDR3 has 14 residues. Unmatched junction bases numbered 14, after V lost 8 bases and J lost 13 bases. CDR3 nucleotide sequence: TGTGCCAGCGTCTCCGGACAGGGGTCAGATCGACTGTTTTTT. It is translated as CASVSGQGSDRLFF.

V and J are TRBV19 and TRBJ2-7; the D gene is possibly TRBD2 (6 bases). CDR1 LNHDA and CDR2 SQIVND come from the germline V gene (reference sequence). The CDR3 has 14 amino acids. The V gene lost 4 bases and the J gene lost 2 bases, with 12 bases spanning the gap. CDR3 bases: TGTGCCAGTAGTAAGGGACTCCGGCCCTACGAGCAGTACTTC. Its protein is CASSKGLRPYEQYF.

This chain uses TRBV6-5 with TRBJ2-4; D is possibly TRBD1 (5 bases). Trimming removed 5 bases from V and 9 bases from J, with 14 bases in between. The CDR3 is 13 residues long. Germline V gene data show CDR1 as MNHEY and CDR2 as SVGAGI. The CDR3 DNA is TGTGCCAGCAGTGCAGGTGGTAGGGGCATTCAGTACTTC. This sequence encodes CASSAGGRGIQYF.

The rearrangement links TRBV15 to TRBJ2-3, with D possibly called TRBD1 or TRBD2 (6 bases each). The CDR3 runs to 15 residues. The germline gives CDR1 LNHNV, CDR2 YYDKDF (reference sequence). V gave up 0 bases and J gave up 8 bases, with 15 bases separating them. CDR3 residues: CATSRDRGEVGTQYF. In DNA, the CDR3 is TGTGCCACCAGCAGAGATAGGGGGGAGGTTGGTACGCAGTATTTT.

This clone appeared once. The V gene is TRBV12-2, the J gene TRBJ2-7; TRBD2 is the table's D call and was not checked against the DNA. TRBV12-2 constitutes a pseudogene. The CDR3 covers 15 residues. CDR3 DNA: TGTGCAAGTCGCTTAGCGTCGAGGGAGTCCTACGAGCAGTACTTC. This codes for CASRLASRESYEQYF.

Remarks on this clone: The same CDR3 also results from other DNA sequences found in this sample. This rearrangement joins TRBV7-9 to TRBJ2-7, with D unresolved. Per germline, CDR1 SEHNR and CDR2 FQNEAQ (reference sequence). The CDR3 runs 12 residues. The V gene lost 5 bases and the J gene lost 0 bases, with 5 bases spanning the gap. In DNA, the CDR3 is TGTGCCAGCAGCCCCCTCTCCTACGAGCAGTACTTC. The encoded protein is CASSPLSYEQYF.

The CDR3 reads CASSLAGTGLDADTQYF. In nucleotides, the CDR3 is TGTGCCAGCAGTTTAGCCGGGACAGGGTTAGATGCAGATACGCAGTATTTT. The rearrangement links TRBV27 to TRBJ2-3; 9 bases line up with TRBD1. In germline, CDR1 is MNHEY, CDR2 SMNVEV (reference sequence). V shed 2 bases and J 4 bases; nucleotides not matched to a gene: 10. The CDR3 is 17 residues long.

The rearrangement uses TRBV7-8 and TRBJ2-1, with 10 bases fitting TRBD2. V shed 2 bases, J shed 2 bases, and the junction held 6 bases outside the gene matches. The CDR3 is made up of 17 amino acids. Germline V lookup: CDR1 SGHVS, CDR2 FQNEAQ. The CDR3 sequence: CASSLNPSGRAYNEQFF. The CDR3 DNA follows: TGTGCCAGCAGCTTAAACCCCAGCGGGAGGGCCTACAATGAGCAGTTCTTC.

CDR3 protein: CASSDRDGYTF. The CDR3 DNA reads as TGTGCCAGCAGCGACCGAGATGGCTACACCTTC. The chain employs TRBV28 and TRBJ1-2; D is ambiguous. V was cut by 6 bases and J by 6 bases, with 8 bases left in between. Per germline, CDR1 MDHEN and CDR2 SYDVKM. The CDR3 is 11 residues long.

Concerning this clone itself: At the DNA level, this CDR3 is encoded by other sequences in the same sample as well. V is TRBV18 and J is TRBJ2-7, with TRBD1 identical over 8 bases. This CDR3 comprises 14 residues. CDR1 is KGHSH, CDR2 LQKENI, per germline. V was pared by 3 bases and J by 4 bases, with 5 bases of the junction left unmatched. The CDR3 DNA reads TGTGCCAGCTCACCTGGGACAGGTGTGTACGAGCAGTACTTC. Translating it yields CASSPGTGVYEQYF.

The rearrangement joins TRBV28 to TRBJ1-3; D ambiguous. The germline V gene has CDR1 MDHEN and CDR2 SYDVKM. The CDR3 runs to 18 residues. Trimming took 4 bases from V and 1 from J, leaving 20 bases between them. The CDR3: CASSSIRTVLLSGNTIYF. As DNA, the CDR3 is TGTGCCAGCAGTTCGATAAGGACGGTCCTCTTGTCTGGAAACACCATATATTTT.

The genes are TRBV10-3 and TRBJ2-5; 9 bases are shared with TRBD2. This CDR3 has 17 amino acids. Germline lookup yields CDR1 ENHRY and CDR2 SYGVKD. V lost 2 bases and J lost 1; bases outside the gene matches: 8. Written as DNA, the CDR3 is TGTGCCATCAGTGAGAACAGCGGGAGGCGAACCCAAGAGACCCAGTACTTC. Amino acids: CAISENSGRRTQETQYF.

The chain links TRBV4-3 to TRBJ1-4; D might be TRBD1 (5 bases). The germline V and J ends were trimmed by 0 bases and 6 bases, with 23 bases remaining between them. CDR3 size: 19 residues. Germline V gene sequence: CDR1 LGHNA, CDR2 YSLEER. In DNA form, the CDR3 reads TGCGCCAGCAGCCAAGAATTTACCTGGGCAGGGAAAGAGGATGAAAAACTGTTTTTT. Translation gives CASSQEFTWAGKEDEKLFF.

A single count supports this clone. V gene TRBV10-2 combines with J gene TRBJ2-2; 7 nucleotides align to TRBD2. V was pared by 4 bases and J by 7 bases, with 6 bases of the junction left unmatched. The CDR3 extends over 14 amino acids. The germline V gene has CDR1 WSHSY and CDR2 SAAADI. The CDR3 reads CASSVAGDYGELFF. CDR3 DNA sequence: TGCGCCAGCAGTGTCGCGGGGGACTACGGGGAGCTGTTTTTT.

The rearrangement joins TRBV4-2 to TRBJ2-7; 8 bases align to TRBD1. V lost 1 base to trimming and J lost 3 bases; unmatched junction nucleotides: 5. In germline, CDR1 is LGHNA, CDR2 YNFKEQ. The CDR3 consists of 15 residues. In DNA form, the CDR3 reads TGTGCCAGCAGCCAAGGGACAGGGCGGGACTACGAGCAGTACTTC. This gives the protein CASSQGTGRDYEQYF.

In this sample, this clone turned up many times. The rearrangement links TRBV9 to TRBJ2-3; TRBD1 matches 10 bases. Germline V gene sequence: CDR1 SGDLS, CDR2 YYNGEE. V dropped 4 bases and J dropped 0; count of bases not matched to a gene: 5. CDR3 size: 16 residues. The CDR3 loop reads CASSRRTGGSTDTQYF. The CDR3, as DNA: TGTGCCAGCAGCAGACGGACAGGGGGAAGCACAGATACGCAGTATTTT.

The rearrangement links TRBV5-4 to TRBJ2-6; no clear D gene. Germline V CDR1 and CDR2: SGHNT, YYREEE (reference sequence). Deletions cut 3 bases from V and 4 bases from J, with 11 bases between. The CDR3 length is 15 residues. CDR3 in amino acids: CASSSALSGANVLTF. CDR3 DNA: TGTGCCAGCAGCTCAGCCTTATCCGGGGCCAACGTCCTGACTTTC.

With respect to this clone: The same CDR3 is also encoded by other DNA sequences in this sample. V usage is TRBV10-3 and J usage is TRBJ2-5; no definite D call. Trimming left V 0 bases short and J 5 bases short, with 4 bases between. The CDR3 runs 12 residues. The germline CDR1 and CDR2 sequences are ENHRY and SYGVKD. CDR3 residues: CAISESGETQYF. The CDR3 nucleotides read TGTGCCATCAGTGAGTCAGGGGAGACCCAGTACTTC.